Below are 25 T cell receptor beta chains sequenced from a single sample in a study of blood T cells in healthy people across ages. Together with a sample-barcoded 5' primer, a J-beta primer mix was included in a second PCR lasting about 6 to 12 cycles. MiXCR, applied by TCRdb to the 5' RACE reads, yields one record per CDR3 protein. The sample shows about 780,000 distinct CDR3 sequences, roughly 60% of them seen only once. Sample: blood. Receptor source: a young man in good health.

This sequence joins TRBV6-6 and TRBJ1-4; TRBD1 is a possible D gene (5 bases). The CDR3 loop spans 12 amino acids. Between the trimmed V and J ends, which lost 10 bases and 8 bases, there was a span of 14 bases. From germline, CDR1 is MNHNY and CDR2 SVGAGI (reference sequence). In DNA form, the CDR3 reads TGTGCCAATTCGTTCGGGGGAGAAAAACTGTTTTTT. Its protein is CANSFGGEKLFF.

J is TRBJ2-7 and V is TRBV29-1, with a weak D call TRBD1 (5 bases). The length of the CDR3 is 14 residues. V shed 7 bases and J shed 0 bases, with 16 bases lying between them. Germline CDR1 SQVTM, CDR2 ANQGSEA. CDR3 region: CSARPGIASYEQYF. CDR3 sequence (DNA): TGCAGCGCCCGACCAGGGATTGCCTCCTACGAGCAGTACTTC.

This sequence joins TRBV28 and TRBJ1-2, with unresolved D. CDR1 and CDR2 from the germline V gene are MDHEN and SYDVKM. Trimming stripped 7 bases from V and 3 bases from J, with 15 bases between. This CDR3 has 14 residues. DNA of the CDR3: TGTGCCAGCAACTCGGGCCTGGCCCACTATGGCTACACCTTC. Amino acid sequence: CASNSGLAHYGYTF.

The rearrangement links TRBV12-3 or TRBV12-4 to TRBJ1-2; D is uncertain. This CDR3 is 14 amino acids long. V was pared by 1 base and J by 7 bases, with 13 bases between. The CDR3 region is CASSLGRLQSGYTF. The CDR3 DNA is TGTGCCAGCAGTTTAGGGCGGCTCCAGAGTGGCTACACCTTC.

The V and J genes are TRBV6-1 and TRBJ1-5; D gene ambiguous. V was cut by 6 bases and J by 0 bases, with 15 bases left in between. From germline, CDR1 is MNHNS and CDR2 SASEGT. This CDR3 comprises 16 residues. CDR3 amino acids: CASRDLTTYSNQPQHF. CDR3 bases: TGTGCCAGCAGGGACTTAACGACATATAGCAATCAGCCCCAGCATTTT.

The rearrangement links TRBV3-1 to TRBJ1-2, with 8 positions matching TRBD1. Trimming took 0 bases from V and 6 from J; bases not matched to a gene: 6. CDR1 is LGHDT and CDR2 is YNNKEL in the germline V gene (reference sequence). The CDR3 has 15 amino acids. The CDR3, as DNA: TGTGCCAGCAGCCAAGATCGAAAACAGGGGGATGGCTACACCTTC. Translated, it gives CASSQDRKQGDGYTF.

V usage is TRBV6-2 or TRBV6-3 and J usage is TRBJ2-4; 10 positions match TRBD1. The J call may be faulty, since TRBJ2-5 better matches the DNA end. CDR3 length equals 16 residues. In germline, CDR1 is MNHEY, CDR2 SVGEGT. CDR3 nucleotide sequence: TGTGCCAGCAGTTACTCGGAGACAGGGGGCCCAGAGACCCAGTACTTC. It specifies CASSYSETGGPETQYF.

The chain combines TRBV11-2 with TRBJ2-4; D possibly uses TRBD1 or TRBD2 (6 bases each). With the DNA end fitting TRBJ2-7 better, the J assignment may be wrong. There are 14 residues in the CDR3. CDR1 and CDR2 (germline): SGHAT, FQNNGV. CDR3 nucleotide sequence: TGTGCCAGCAGCTCGCGGGACAACTCCTACGAGCAGTACTTC. Protein: CASSSRDNSYEQYF.

CDR3: CASTPFNTDTQYF. In DNA form, the CDR3 reads TGTGCCAGCACCCCGTTTAACACAGATACGCAGTATTTT. The chain combines TRBV12-3 or TRBV12-4 with TRBJ2-3, with no clear D. This CDR3 comprises 13 residues. V was clipped by 7 bases and J by 2 bases, with 10 bases between them.

CDR3 in amino acids: CASRDPGRGVTDTQYF. The DNA of the CDR3 is TGTGCCAGCAGAGATCCGGGGAGAGGAGTCACAGATACGCAGTATTTT. The chain has TRBV6-2 or TRBV6-3 and TRBJ2-3, with a possible D match to TRBD2 (5 bases). This CDR3 contains 16 residues. V was cut by 6 bases and J by 2 bases, with 18 bases left in between. CDR1 is MNHEY and CDR2 is SVGEGT in the germline V gene.

The rearrangement joins TRBV5-1 to TRBJ2-1; the D is unclear. CDR3 length equals 15 residues. V gave up 6 bases and J gave up 0 bases, with 13 bases separating them. Germline CDR1 and CDR2: SGHRS and YFSETQ. This CDR3 is CASIVEPSSYNEQFF. For the CDR3, the DNA is TGCGCCAGCATCGTAGAACCAAGCTCCTACAATGAGCAGTTCTTC.

This chain joins TRBV29-1 and TRBJ1-1; tentative D call: TRBD1 (6 bases). Germline lookup yields CDR1 SQVTM and CDR2 ANQGSEA. This CDR3 has 14 residues. The ends were cut back, 7 bases at V and 0 bases at J, with 15 bases in the middle. In nucleotides, the CDR3 is TGCAGCGCCCTCAGGGGCATCTTGAACACTGAAGCTTTCTTT. As protein: CSALRGILNTEAFF.

V usage is TRBV11-2 and J usage is TRBJ2-3; D uncertain. The germline CDR1 and CDR2 sequences are SGHAT and FQNNGV. The CDR3 extends over 13 amino acids. The V end lost 3 bases, the J end lost 5 bases, and 9 bases lay between the germline ends. CDR3 DNA: TGTGCCAGCAGCTTGGGATATAGAGATACGCAGTATTTT. It specifies CASSLGYRDTQYF.

This rearrangement joins TRBV20-1 to TRBJ2-7, with D perhaps assigned TRBD1 or TRBD2 (5 bases each). The CDR3 consists of 13 residues. The germline V and J ends were trimmed by 5 bases and 1 base, with 12 bases remaining between them. Per the germline V gene, CDR1 is DFQATT and CDR2 is SNEGSKA (reference sequence). For the CDR3, the DNA is TGCAGTGCTTCCCGGGACGATTCCTACGAGCAGTACTTC. It encodes CSASRDDSYEQYF.

In nucleotides, the CDR3 is TGTGCCACCAGCAGAGCCTCACAGGGGATAGGAGAAAAACTGTTTTTT. Its translation: CATSRASQGIGEKLFF. The genes are TRBV15 and TRBJ1-4; 7 positions match TRBD1. Germline CDR1 LNHNV, CDR2 YYDKDF (reference sequence). The CDR3 contains 16 residues. After removal of 1 base from V and 8 bases from J, the junction contained 10 bases not matched to a gene.

The rearrangement links TRBV2 to TRBJ2-7; 9 nucleotides align to TRBD2. V gave up 6 bases and J gave up 4 bases; unmatched junction bases: 7. Germline CDR1 is SNHLY and CDR2 is FYNNEI. This CDR3 spans 14 amino acids. The CDR3 DNA is TGTGCCAGCAGCCAGCGGGGGGCGGAGTACGAGCAGTACTTC. It codes for CASSQRGAEYEQYF.

This chain joins TRBV12-3 or TRBV12-4 and TRBJ2-5, with D perhaps matching TRBD1 or TRBD2 (5 bases each). The V gene lost 6 bases and the J gene lost 7 bases, with 15 bases spanning the gap. The CDR3 has 13 amino acids. CDR3 in amino acids: CASSWGNLATQYF. DNA for the CDR3: TGTGCCAGCAGCTGGGGGAATCTAGCGACCCAGTACTTC.

The rearrangement joins TRBV10-3 to TRBJ2-1; no firm D call. CDR3 length: 12 amino acids. Germline V gives CDR1 ENHRY, CDR2 SYGVKD. Between the trimmed V and J ends, which lost 0 bases and 5 bases, there was a span of 2 bases. The CDR3 nucleotides are TGTGCCATCAGTGAGTCAAACAATGAGCAGTTCTTC. Translation: CAISESNNEQFF.

The chain carries TRBV7-2 and TRBJ2-7; TRBD1 aligns across 8 bases. The end of the DNA fits TRBJ2-5 better, so the J call may be wrong. Germline V gene data show CDR1 as SGHTA and CDR2 as FQGNSA. CDR3 length equals 16 residues. The CDR3 DNA is TGTGCCAGTAACACGTGGGGACAGGCCGGTTCGGAGACCCAGTACTTC. Translating gives CASNTWGQAGSETQYF.

This clonotype has a single count. The chain is built from TRBV4-2 and TRBJ2-7; 7 nucleotides agree with TRBD1. After removal of 0 bases from V and 3 bases from J, the junction contained 5 bases not matched to a gene. CDR3 size: 15 residues. Germline V gives CDR1 LGHNA, CDR2 YNFKEQ. Here the CDR3 reads CASSQDLGQSYEQYF. CDR3 nucleotide sequence: TGTGCCAGCAGCCAAGATTTGGGACAGAGCTACGAGCAGTACTTC.

The chain recombines TRBV21-1 with TRBJ1-1. TRBV21-1 is described as a pseudogene. The CDR3 loop spans 13 amino acids. DNA for the CDR3: TGTGCCAGCAGCCAAGCCCGGCCCGCTGAAGCTTTCTTT. This gives the protein CASSQARPAEAFF.

This chain links TRBV6-4 with TRBJ2-1, with a weak D call TRBD1 (6 bases). Trimming took 5 bases from V and 4 from J, leaving 9 bases between them. CDR1 is MRHNA and CDR2 is SNTAGT in the germline V gene. The CDR3 sequence is 13 residues long. The CDR3 loop is CASSRQVYNEQFF. As DNA, the CDR3 is TGTGCCAGCAGTAGACAGGTATACAATGAGCAGTTCTTC.

This rearrangement joins TRBV7-9 to TRBJ2-1; 7 positions agree with TRBD1. The V gene's germline CDR1 is SEHNR and CDR2 FQNEAQ (reference sequence). The CDR3 has 16 residues. V trimming: 5 bases; J trimming: 4 bases; junction bases outside the gene matches: 11. The CDR3 is CASSPRQGRPYNEQFF. Written as DNA, the CDR3 is TGTGCCAGCAGCCCCCGACAGGGACGACCGTACAATGAGCAGTTCTTC.

This clonotype was seen once. This chain connects TRBV5-1 to TRBJ2-3, with a weak D call TRBD1 (5 bases). This CDR3 is 16 amino acids long. Trimming pared 2 bases from V and 0 bases from J, leaving 13 bases between. Per germline, CDR1 SGHRS and CDR2 YFSETQ. The CDR3 here is CASSFRGAGSTDTQYF. The CDR3 region has the DNA TGCGCCAGCAGCTTCCGCGGCGCAGGGAGCACAGATACGCAGTATTTT.

The CDR3 spells CASSREQGAQETQYF. Written as DNA, the CDR3 is TGTGCCAGCAGCCGGGAACAGGGGGCTCAAGAGACCCAGTACTTC. The chain couples TRBV4-2 to TRBJ2-5; 9 bases agree with TRBD1. V was clipped by 4 bases and J by 2 bases; unmatched bases: 5. Germline CDR1 reads LGHNA; CDR2 reads YNFKEQ. The CDR3 length is 15 residues.